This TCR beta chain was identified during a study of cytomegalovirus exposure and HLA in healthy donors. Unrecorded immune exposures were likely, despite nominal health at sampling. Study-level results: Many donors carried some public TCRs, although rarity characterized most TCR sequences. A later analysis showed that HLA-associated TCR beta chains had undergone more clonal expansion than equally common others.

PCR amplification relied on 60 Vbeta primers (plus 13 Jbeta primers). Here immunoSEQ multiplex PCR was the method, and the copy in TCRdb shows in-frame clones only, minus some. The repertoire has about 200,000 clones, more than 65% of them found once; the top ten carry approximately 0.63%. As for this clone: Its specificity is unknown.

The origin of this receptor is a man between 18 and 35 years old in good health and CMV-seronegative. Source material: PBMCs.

The DNA of the CDR3 is TGTGCCAGAAGCTTGGGGCTAGCGGGAGGGGCCGGGGAGCTGTTTTTT. It encodes CARSLGLAGGAGELFF. The rearrangement links TRBV5-3 to TRBJ2-2; TRBD2 aligns across 12 bases. TRBV5-3 is an ORF for which the function is uncertain. With 0 bases clipped from V and 6 bases from J, the junction kept 3 bases outside the gene matches. The CDR3 is 16 amino acids.